The present T cell receptor (beta chain) was sequenced within a study of Ad26.COV2.S vaccination and SARS-CoV-2 variants. Overall study results and limits: Relative to placebo recipients, vaccine recipients exhibited elevated spike-specific TCR breadth.

TCRdb's table, derived via immunoSEQ multiplex PCR, lists solely in-frame clones and lacks some. Found here are around 450,000 clones, roughly nine tenths of them singletons; the top ten hold 1.7%. Treatment given: roughly 19 received Ad26.COV2.S at low or high dose, single or two shots; several received placebo; per-sample allocation not given. Specimens were obtained on day 63 following the first vaccine or placebo injection. Germline V gene lookup returns CDR1 MNHEY and CDR2 SMNVEV (reference sequence). V lost 1 base to trimming and J lost 4 bases, with 8 bases between them. CDR3 length equals 13 residues. To note about this clone: Its target is not known.

This specimen consisted of peripheral blood, obtained in a trial of Ad26.COV2.S vaccine versus placebo. The source of this sequence is a person aged 18 to 59 who received the Ad26.COV2.S COVID-19 vaccine or a placebo. V is TRBV27 and J is TRBJ2-7; D perhaps matches TRBD2 (5 bases). The CDR3 reads CASSLFEGYEQYF. The DNA for the CDR3 is TGTGCCAGCAGTTTATTTGAGGGTTACGAGCAGTACTTC.